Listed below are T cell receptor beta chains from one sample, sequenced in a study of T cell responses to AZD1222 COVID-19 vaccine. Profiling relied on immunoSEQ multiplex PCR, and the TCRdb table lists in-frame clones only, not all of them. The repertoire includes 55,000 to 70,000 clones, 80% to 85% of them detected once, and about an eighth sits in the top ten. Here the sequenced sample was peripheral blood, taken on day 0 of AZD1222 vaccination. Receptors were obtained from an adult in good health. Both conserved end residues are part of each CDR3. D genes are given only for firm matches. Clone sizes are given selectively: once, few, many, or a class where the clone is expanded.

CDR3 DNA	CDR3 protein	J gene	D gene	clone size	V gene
TGTGCCAGCAGCTTAGGATTCCTACAGGGAGGTGGAAACACCATATATTTT	CASSLGFLQGGGNTIYF	TRBJ1-3	NA	NA	TRBV7-9
TGTGCCAGCAGTGACTCTGCGGGGGGGAGCACAGATACGCAGTATTTT	CASSDSAGGSTDTQYF	TRBJ2-3	TRBD2	few	TRBV6-4
TGTGCCAGCAGCCTAGGGACAGTCACTAATTCACCCCTCCACTTT	CASSLGTVTNSPLHF	TRBJ1-6	TRBD1	NA	TRBV5-4
TGCAGTGCTAGTGAGGTTCTGAGCGTAACGTACAATGAGCAGTTCTTC	CSASEVLSVTYNEQFF	TRBJ2-1	NA	NA	TRBV20-1
TGTGCCAGCAGCTTAGCTGGAGCCGGGGAGCTGTTTTTT	CASSLAGAGELFF	TRBJ2-2	NA	NA	TRBV11-3
TGTGCCAGCAGTTCCGGACTAGCCTTTACCTACGAGCAGTACTTC	CASSSGLAFTYEQYF	TRBJ2-7	TRBD2	once	TRBV11-3
TGTGCCAGTAGTATATGGGGAGAGACCCAGTACTTC	CASSIWGETQYF	TRBJ2-5	NA	NA	TRBV19
TGTGCCAGCAGCACCGACAGGGACAACACTGAAGCTTTCTTT	CASSTDRDNTEAFF	TRBJ1-1	TRBD1	once	TRBV6-6
TGTGCCAGCTCCCCGCCCCCCAGAGGTGAAAAACTGTTTTTT	CASSPPPRGEKLFF	TRBJ1-4	NA	NA	TRBV18
TGTGCCAGTAGTTCAACCGACAGGCCAGCACCAGATACGCAGTATTTT	CASSSTDRPAPDTQYF	TRBJ2-3	NA	NA	TRBV19
TGTGCCAGCAGCGGAACCGGGACGCAGGGGGTACACACTGAAGCTTTCTTT	CASSGTGTQGVHTEAFF	TRBJ1-1	TRBD1	NA	TRBV7-9
TGCGCCAGCAGCCGACAGGAGAACACTGAAGCTTTCTTT	CASSRQENTEAFF	TRBJ1-1	NA	NA	TRBV5-1
TGTGCCAGCAGCCAAGACCAGGGAGGGACTGAAGCTTTCTTT	CASSQDQGGTEAFF	TRBJ1-1	NA	once	TRBV3-1/TRBV3-2
TGCGCCAGCAGCCCCCGGACAGGGGACCCCTATGGCTACACCTTC	CASSPRTGDPYGYTF	TRBJ1-2	TRBD1	NA	TRBV4-3
TGTGCCAGCAGTTTGGTAACCCCCTATGGCTACACCTTC	CASSLVTPYGYTF	TRBJ1-2	NA	NA	TRBV12-3/TRBV12-4
TGTGCCTGGAGTGTACGGGCAGGGAGTGGCTACACCTTC	CAWSVRAGSGYTF	TRBJ1-2	NA	once	TRBV30
TGTGCCAGCAGACAGGGACGTGAAAAACTGTTTTTT	CASRQGREKLFF	TRBJ1-4	NA	NA	TRBV6-5